This entry is about one T cell receptor beta chain. What it binds is not known. This record belongs to a study of Ad26.COV2.S vaccination and SARS-CoV-2 variants. CDR1 is SGDLS, CDR2 YYNGEE, per germline. V dropped 4 bases and J dropped 2 bases, with 11 bases sitting between them. The CDR3 is 14 amino acids. Assay used: immunoSEQ multiplex PCR; TCRdb lists only in-frame clones, some missing. Altogether some 390,000 clones are present, 70% to 90% being singletons, with the ten largest covering 1.5% to 2%. Findings and caveats of the study: It is possible that the TCR breadth and depth analyses underestimated the total T cell responses.

Indicated treatment: 15 to 20 received Ad26.COV2.S at low or high dose, single or two shots; about 5 received placebo; per-sample allocation not given. Following the first vaccine or placebo injection, samples were taken on day 63. The sample here was peripheral blood, taken in a trial of Ad26.COV2.S vaccine versus placebo. This rearrangement joins TRBV9 to TRBJ2-3; a weak D match, TRBD2 (6 bases). The TCR originated in a person between 18 and 65 years old who received the Ad26.COV2.S COVID-19 vaccine or a placebo. CDR3: CASSPQRVTDTQYF. CDR3 DNA: TGTGCCAGCAGCCCCCAGCGGGTCACAGATACGCAGTATTTT.